The clone carrying this TCR beta chain turned up a few times. Its antigen is not identified. Unmatched junction bases numbered 6, after V lost 5 bases and J lost 2 bases. From germline, CDR1 is MNHEY and CDR2 SVGEGT. CDR3 length equals 15 residues. MiXCR, run by TCRdb on the multiplex PCR reads, gives a single entry per CDR3 protein. The table has over 15,000 distinct CDR3 sequences, roughly 52% seen once. This record comes from a study of breast tumors, draining lymph nodes, adjacent tissues. Regarding the study as a whole: Tumor repertoires ranked between lymph nodes and nontumor tissue in diversity, with V and J gene preferences.

The sequenced material came from tumor-adjacent breast tissue. The clonotype comes from a female donor with breast cancer. Some clones in this sample may be carry-over from other donors' samples. V is TRBV6-2 or TRBV6-3 and J is TRBJ2-4; 7 bases align to TRBD2. Here the CDR3 DNA reads TGTGCCAGCAGTCGGTCCGGGGGGACCAAAAACATTCAGTACTTC. Translated, it gives CASSRSGGTKNIQYF.